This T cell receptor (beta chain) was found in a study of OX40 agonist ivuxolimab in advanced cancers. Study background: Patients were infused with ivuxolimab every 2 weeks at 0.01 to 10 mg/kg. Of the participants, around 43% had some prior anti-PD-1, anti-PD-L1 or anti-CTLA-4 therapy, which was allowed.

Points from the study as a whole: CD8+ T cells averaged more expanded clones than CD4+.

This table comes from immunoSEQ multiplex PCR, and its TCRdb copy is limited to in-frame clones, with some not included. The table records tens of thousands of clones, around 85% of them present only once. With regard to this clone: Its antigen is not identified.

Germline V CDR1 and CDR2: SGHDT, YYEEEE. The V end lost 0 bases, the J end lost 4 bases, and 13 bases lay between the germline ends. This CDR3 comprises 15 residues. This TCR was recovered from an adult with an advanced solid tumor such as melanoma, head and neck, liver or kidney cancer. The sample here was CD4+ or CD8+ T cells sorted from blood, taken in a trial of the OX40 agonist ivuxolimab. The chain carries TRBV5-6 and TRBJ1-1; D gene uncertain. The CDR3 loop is CASSLGAGAGTEAFF. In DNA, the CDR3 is TGTGCCAGCAGCTTGGGGGCGGGCGCGGGCACTGAAGCTTTCTTT.